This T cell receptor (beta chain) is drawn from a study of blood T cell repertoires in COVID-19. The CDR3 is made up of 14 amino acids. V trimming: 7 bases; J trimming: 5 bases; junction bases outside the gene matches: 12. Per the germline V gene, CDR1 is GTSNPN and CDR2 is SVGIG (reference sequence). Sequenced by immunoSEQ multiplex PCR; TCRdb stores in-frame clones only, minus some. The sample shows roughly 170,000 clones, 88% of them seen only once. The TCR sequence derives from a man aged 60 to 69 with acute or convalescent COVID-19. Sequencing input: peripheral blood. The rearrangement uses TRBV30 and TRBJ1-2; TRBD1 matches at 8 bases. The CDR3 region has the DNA TGTGCCTTCCTAGCCCGGACAGGGTGGTATGGCTACACCTTC. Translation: CAFLARTGWYGYTF.